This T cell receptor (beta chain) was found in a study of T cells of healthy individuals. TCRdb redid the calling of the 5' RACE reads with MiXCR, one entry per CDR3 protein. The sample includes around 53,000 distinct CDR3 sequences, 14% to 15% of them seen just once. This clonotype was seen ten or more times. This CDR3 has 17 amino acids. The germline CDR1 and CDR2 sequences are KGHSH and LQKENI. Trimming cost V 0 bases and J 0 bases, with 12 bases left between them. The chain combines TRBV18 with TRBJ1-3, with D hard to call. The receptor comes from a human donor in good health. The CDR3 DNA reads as TGTGCCAGCTCACCACCGAATAGCGGTATCTCTGGAAACACCATATATTTT. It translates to CASSPPNSGISGNTIYF.